These T cell receptor beta chains were read from a single sample in a study of glioma-infiltrating T cells. Each CDR3 protein is one row after TCRdb ran MiXCR on the multiplex PCR reads. Among roughly 200,000 distinct CDR3 sequences listed, more than 35% were seen once. The sample consisted of glioma tissue, nonneoplastic brain tissue, or PBMCs (not recorded which). Source of these receptors: a human donor with low-grade glioma or glioblastoma, undergoing nonglioma brain surgery, or in good health (not recorded which). The CDR3 runs from the conserved cysteine through the conserved F or W. The D gene is left open where the match is weak. Size values are once, few and many counts, or a class for expanded clones, and some rows have none.

D	length	V	size	J	CDR3	DNA
NA	13	TRBV2	many	TRBJ2-1	CASSTSLNNEQFF	TGTGCCAGCAGTACCTCACTCAACAATGAGCAGTTCTTC
NA	14	TRBV10-3	NA	TRBJ1-3	CAIRGTAAGNTIYF	TGTGCCATCAGGGGGACTGCAGCTGGAAACACCATATATTTT
NA	16	TRBV5-1	NA	TRBJ2-2	CASSPYRGGGTGELFF	TGCGCCAGCAGCCCCTATCGTGGTGGCGGCACCGGGGAGCTGTTTTTT
NA	12	TRBV2	NA	TRBJ2-7	CASSRVSYEQYF	TGTGCCAGCAGCAGGGTCTCCTACGAGCAGTACTTC
NA	16	TRBV20-1	many	TRBJ2-5	CSARDLGERPQETQYF	TGCAGTGCTAGAGATTTGGGGGAGCGACCCCAAGAGACCCAGTACTTC
NA	13	TRBV28	many	TRBJ2-1	CASRGSWYNEQFF	TGTGCCAGCAGGGGGAGTTGGTACAATGAGCAGTTCTTC
NA	15	TRBV6-1	NA	TRBJ2-3	CASSRRASHSDTQYF	TGTGCCAGCAGCCGGAGGGCTAGTCACTCAGATACGCAGTATTTT
TRBD1	15	TRBV4-1	NA	TRBJ2-1	CASSTSGTGYNEQFF	TGCGCCAGCAGCACCTCCGGGACAGGGTACAATGAGCAGTTCTTC
NA	15	TRBV6-2/TRBV6-3	NA	TRBJ2-3	CASSSGRMKTDTRYF	TGTGCCAGCAGCAGTGGCAGAATGAAAACAGATACGCGGTATTTT
TRBD1	16	TRBV3-1	NA	TRBJ2-6	CASIRTGISGANVLTF	TGTGCCAGCATTCGGACAGGGATCTCTGGGGCCAACGTCCTGACTTTC
TRBD2	16	TRBV27	many	TRBJ2-3	CASGGRTSGITDTQYF	TGTGCCAGCGGGGGGAGGACTAGCGGAATCACAGATACGCAGTATTTT
TRBD2	16	TRBV5-1	few	TRBJ2-5	CASSASGRASGETQYF	TGCGCCAGCAGCGCTAGCGGGAGGGCGAGTGGAGAGACCCAGTACTTC
NA	14	TRBV25-1	many	TRBJ2-7	CASRATGSTYEQYF	TGTGCCAGCAGGGCCACCGGGAGCACCTACGAGCAGTACTTC
TRBD1	13	TRBV3-1	NA	TRBJ2-4	CASRTGVNNIQYF	TGTGCCAGCCGTACAGGGGTTAATAACATTCAGTACTTC
TRBD1	15	TRBV5-1	NA	TRBJ2-7	CASRMGTGYSYEQYF	TGCGCCAGCAGGATGGGGACAGGATACAGCTACGAGCAGTACTTC
TRBD2	17	TRBV20-1	many	TRBJ2-1	CSGRLAGDYPSYNEQFF	TGCAGTGGGAGGCTAGCGGGAGATTACCCCTCCTACAATGAGCAGTTCTTC
NA	17	TRBV19	NA	TRBJ1-2	CASSALGATLRNYGYTF	TGTGCCAGTAGTGCACTGGGGGCGACCCTCCGGAACTATGGCTACACCTTC
TRBD1	14	TRBV28	many	TRBJ2-3	CASSPDRVIDTQYF	TGTGCCAGCAGTCCAGACAGGGTAATAGATACGCAGTATTTT
TRBD2	16	TRBV6-2/TRBV6-3	many	TRBJ2-2	CASSYSRGSGAGELFF	TGTGCCAGCAGTTACTCCCGCGGGAGTGGGGCCGGGGAGCTGTTTTTT
NA	13	TRBV7-8	many	TRBJ2-7	CASTLTPRDEQYF	TGTGCCAGCACCTTAACTCCTAGGGACGAGCAGTACTTC
NA	15	TRBV6-6	many	TRBJ2-7	CASSYGGGISYEQYF	TGTGCCAGCAGTTACGGGGGCGGGATCTCCTACGAGCAGTACTTC
TRBD1	15	TRBV19	NA	TRBJ2-5	CSSSTRDSHRGTQYF	TGTTCCAGTAGTACACGGGACAGCCATCGAGGGACCCAGTACTTC
TRBD1	14	TRBV19	NA	TRBJ1-1	CASLPRDRLPEAFF	TGTGCCAGTCTCCCAAGGGACAGACTACCTGAAGCTTTCTTT
NA	14	TRBV20-1	many	TRBJ2-3	CSARGVGATDTQYF	TGCAGTGCTAGAGGGGTAGGGGCGACAGATACGCAGTATTTT
NA	16	TRBV28	NA	TRBJ1-6	CASSFPGIGSSSPLHF	TGTGCCAGCAGTTTCCCAGGGATAGGTTCCAGTTCACCCCTACACTTT
TRBD1	14	TRBV20-1	many	TRBJ1-5	CSAAQGVANQPQHF	TGCAGTGCGGCCCAGGGGGTCGCAAATCAGCCCCAGCATTTT
NA	17	TRBV15	many	TRBJ1-1	CATSRVGTSRVNTEAFF	TGTGCCACCAGCAGAGTAGGGACAAGCAGGGTGAACACTGAAGCTTTCTTT
NA	12	TRBV9	NA	TRBJ2-2	CASSLRRGELFF	TGTGCCAGCAGCCTACGAAGAGGGGAGCTGTTTTTT
NA	18	TRBV27	NA	TRBJ2-6	CASSPSQAPGLGANVLTF	TGTGCCAGCAGTCCCTCACAGGCCCCTGGGTTAGGGGCCAACGTCCTGACTTTC
NA	14	TRBV30	NA	TRBJ2-3	CAWSTGAGTDTQYF	TGTGCCTGGAGTACGGGAGCCGGCACAGATACGCAGTATTTT
NA	15	TRBV19	few	TRBJ1-5	CASSRGFYSNQPQHF	TGTGCCAGTAGTAGGGGATTTTATAGCAATCAGCCCCAGCATTTT
TRBD1	16	TRBV19	NA	TRBJ2-5	CASSNRTDRVQETQYF	TGTGCCAGTAGTAACCGTACCGACAGGGTCCAAGAGACCCAGTACTTC
TRBD2	18	TRBV3-1	few	TRBJ2-1	CASSQEGLAGAGTNEQFF	TGTGCCAGCAGCCAAGAAGGTCTAGCGGGAGCAGGGACCAATGAGCAGTTCTTC
NA	14	TRBV20-1	many	TRBJ2-1	CSVEGGLEYNEQFF	TGCAGTGTCGAGGGGGGGTTGGAGTACAATGAGCAGTTCTTC
NA	14	TRBV4-1	few	TRBJ1-5	CASSLPGLGQPQHF	TGCGCCAGCAGCCTTCCAGGGCTCGGTCAGCCCCAGCATTTT
NA	13	TRBV20-1	NA	TRBJ1-1	CSARGERNSEAFF	TGCAGTGCTAGAGGGGAACGGAACAGTGAAGCTTTCTTT
TRBD2	13	TRBV6-1	NA	TRBJ2-7	CARSQGLAGWEYF	TGTGCAAGAAGTCAGGGACTAGCGGGATGGGAGTACTTC
NA	15	TRBV6-2/TRBV6-3	NA	TRBJ2-5	CASIPLNSKQETQYF	TGTGCCAGCATTCCCCTAAACAGTAAACAAGAGACCCAGTACTTC
NA	16	TRBV28	NA	TRBJ2-1	CAISPYPSDTYNEQFF	TGTGCCATCAGTCCCTACCCGTCGGATACCTACAATGAGCAGTTCTTC
NA	14	TRBV6-1	many	TRBJ2-4	CASSRRLAKNIQYF	TGTGCCAGCAGCCGCCGTCTAGCCAAAAACATTCAGTACTTC
TRBD2	14	TRBV5-4	NA	TRBJ2-1	CAGGTSGSDNEQFF	TGTGCCGGGGGTACTAGCGGGAGTGACAATGAGCAGTTCTTC
NA	11	TRBV25-1	many	TRBJ2-1	CASKGVNEQFF	TGTGCCAGCAAGGGGGTTAATGAGCAGTTCTTC
TRBD2	14	TRBV6-1	many	TRBJ2-1	CASSARLADNEQFF	TGTGCCAGCAGTGCAAGACTAGCGGACAATGAGCAGTTCTTC
NA	13	TRBV20-1	many	TRBJ2-7	CSAGLALQGEQYF	TGCAGTGCCGGTTTAGCCTTACAGGGCGAGCAGTACTTC
NA	13	TRBV11-2	many	TRBJ1-1	CASSLAPLGEAFF	TGTGCCAGCAGCTTAGCACCGTTGGGGGAAGCTTTCTTT
NA	13	TRBV6-1	many	TRBJ1-3	CASSSRTGNTIYF	TGTGCCAGCAGCTCGCGTACCGGAAACACCATATATTTT
NA	13	TRBV20-1	many	TRBJ1-2	CSATSTGRRGYTF	TGCAGTGCTACATCTACAGGGCGTCGAGGCTACACCTTC
NA	13	TRBV19	many	TRBJ1-5	CASSPQEKQPQHF	TGTGCCAGTAGTCCCCAGGAAAAGCAGCCCCAGCATTTT
NA	13	TRBV20-1	NA	TRBJ1-5	CSAIALLAAPQHF	TGCAGTGCTATAGCTCTTCTTGCTGCGCCCCAGCATTTT
NA	13	TRBV30	NA	TRBJ1-3	CALGREDGNTIYF	TGTGCCTTGGGAAGGGAGGATGGAAACACCATATATTTT